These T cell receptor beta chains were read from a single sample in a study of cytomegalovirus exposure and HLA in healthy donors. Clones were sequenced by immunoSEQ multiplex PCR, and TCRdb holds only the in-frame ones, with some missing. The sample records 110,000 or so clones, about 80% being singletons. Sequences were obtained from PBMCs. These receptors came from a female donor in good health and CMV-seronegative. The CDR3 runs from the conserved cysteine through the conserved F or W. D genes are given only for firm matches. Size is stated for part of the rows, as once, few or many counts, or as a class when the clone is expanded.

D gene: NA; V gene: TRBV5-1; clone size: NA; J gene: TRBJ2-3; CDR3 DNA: TGCGCCAGCAGCTTGGGAGGGGGTCGGTATTTT; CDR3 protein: CASSLGGGRYF
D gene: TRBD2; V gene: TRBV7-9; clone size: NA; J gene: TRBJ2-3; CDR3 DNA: TGTGCCAGCAGCTCCCCCCCTACTAGCGGCACAGATACGCAGTATTTT; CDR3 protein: CASSSPPTSGTDTQYF
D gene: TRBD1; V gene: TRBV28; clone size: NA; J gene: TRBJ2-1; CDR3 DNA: TGTGCCAGCAGTTCAGGGACAGGGAACTACAATGAGCAGTTCTTC; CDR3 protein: CASSSGTGNYNEQFF
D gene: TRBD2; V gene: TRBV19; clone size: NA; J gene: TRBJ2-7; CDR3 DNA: TGTGCCAGTAGCCCCCTTAAGCGCGGGGGTAGCTCCTACGAGCAGTACTTC; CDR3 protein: CASSPLKRGGSSYEQYF
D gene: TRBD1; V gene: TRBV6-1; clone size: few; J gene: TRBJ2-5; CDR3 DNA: TGTGCCAGCAGTGATTCAGGGGGTGGAGAGACCCAGTACTTC; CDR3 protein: CASSDSGGGETQYF
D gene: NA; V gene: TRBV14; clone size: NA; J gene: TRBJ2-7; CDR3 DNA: TGTGCCAGCAGCCCCCGACAGTGGTACGAGCAGTACTTC; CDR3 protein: CASSPRQWYEQYF
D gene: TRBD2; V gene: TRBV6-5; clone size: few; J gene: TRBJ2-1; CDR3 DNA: TGTGCCAGCACTCCCCTAGCGGGGGGTCACAATGAGCAGTTCTTC; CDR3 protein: CASTPLAGGHNEQFF
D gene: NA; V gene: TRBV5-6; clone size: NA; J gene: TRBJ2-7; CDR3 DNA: TGTGCCAGCAGCTTAGAGGAGGGGTACGAGCAGTACTTC; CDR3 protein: CASSLEEGYEQYF
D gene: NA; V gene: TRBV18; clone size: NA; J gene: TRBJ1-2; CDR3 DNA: TGTGCCAGCTCATCGCGGCAGTCTGATGGCTACACCTTC; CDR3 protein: CASSSRQSDGYTF
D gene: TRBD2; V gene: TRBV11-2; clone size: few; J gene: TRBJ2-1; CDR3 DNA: TGTGCCAGCAGAAAACTCGAAGAGCGGGGGCGCGCGCTCTTC; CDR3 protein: CASRKLEERGRALF
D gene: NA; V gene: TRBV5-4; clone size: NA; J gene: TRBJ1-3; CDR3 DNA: TGTGCCAGCAGCTTCGGGTCGACCCAAGGTCGAAACACCATATATTTT; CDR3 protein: CASSFGSTQGRNTIYF
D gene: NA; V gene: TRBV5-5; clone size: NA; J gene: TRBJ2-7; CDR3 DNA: TGTGCCAGCAGCTTGCGGCAGGGCTCCTCCGAGCAGTACTTC; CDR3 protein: CASSLRQGSSEQYF
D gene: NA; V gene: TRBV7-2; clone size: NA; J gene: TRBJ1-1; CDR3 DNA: TGTGCCAGCAGCTTCTTGACCCTGCGGATGGACACTGAAGCTTTCTTT; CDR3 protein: CASSFLTLRMDTEAFF
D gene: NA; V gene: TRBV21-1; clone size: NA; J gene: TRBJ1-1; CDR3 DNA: TGTGCCGTAAAGGACAGGGGGCCCATGAACACTGAAGCTTTCTTT; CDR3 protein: CAVKDRGPMNTEAFF
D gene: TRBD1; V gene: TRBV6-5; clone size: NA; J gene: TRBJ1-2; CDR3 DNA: TGTGCCAGCAGTTCCAACACAGGGGGCGGGTTAGGTGGCTACACCTTC; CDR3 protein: CASSSNTGGGLGGYTF
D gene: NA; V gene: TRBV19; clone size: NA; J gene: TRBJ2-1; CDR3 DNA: TGTGCCAGTAGCCCCCTTTCGCGTGAGCAGTTCTTC; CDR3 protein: CASSPLSREQFF
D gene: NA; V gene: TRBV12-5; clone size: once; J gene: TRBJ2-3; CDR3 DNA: TGTGCTAGTGGCCCTCCCGGGGGACGAAGCACAGATACGCAGTATTTT; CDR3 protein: CASGPPGGRSTDTQYF
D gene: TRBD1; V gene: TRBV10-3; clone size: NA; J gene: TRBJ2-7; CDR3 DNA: TGTGCCATCAGTGGGGGACAGGGTAGTTACGAGCAGTACTTC; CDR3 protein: CAISGGQGSYEQYF
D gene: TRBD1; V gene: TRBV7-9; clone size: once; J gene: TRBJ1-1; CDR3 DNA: TGTGCCAGCAGCCGGGACAGGGGACTTCATAACACTGAAGCTTTCTTT; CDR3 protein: CASSRDRGLHNTEAFF
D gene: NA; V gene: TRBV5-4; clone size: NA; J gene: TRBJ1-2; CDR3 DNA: TGTGCCAGCAGCTCCACAGGGAAGTATGGCTACACCTTC; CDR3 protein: CASSSTGKYGYTF
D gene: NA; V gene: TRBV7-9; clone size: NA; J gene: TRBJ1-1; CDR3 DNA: TGTGCCAGCAGCCCGGGGGGGCCTGAAGCTTTCTTT; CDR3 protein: CASSPGGPEAFF
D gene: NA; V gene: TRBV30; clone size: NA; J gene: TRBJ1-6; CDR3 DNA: TGTGCCTGGAGTGTACGTGTCCACCCGGAGTCACCCCTCCACTTT; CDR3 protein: CAWSVRVHPESPLHF
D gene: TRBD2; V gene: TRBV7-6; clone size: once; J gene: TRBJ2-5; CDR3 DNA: TGTGCCAGCAGCTTAGGAATAGCGGGGGCCAGGGGTGGGGAGACCCAGTACTTC; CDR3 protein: CASSLGIAGARGGETQYF
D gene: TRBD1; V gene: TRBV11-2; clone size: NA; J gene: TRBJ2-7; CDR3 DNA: TGTGCCAGCAGCTCCTTAGGAGGACAGGGGCCCACCTACGAGCAGTACTTC; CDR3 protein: CASSSLGGQGPTYEQYF
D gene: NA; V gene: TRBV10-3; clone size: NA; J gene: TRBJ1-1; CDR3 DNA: TGTGCCATCAGTGAGTCGCAGGGGAGTGCAGCTTTCTTT; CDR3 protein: CAISESQGSAAFF
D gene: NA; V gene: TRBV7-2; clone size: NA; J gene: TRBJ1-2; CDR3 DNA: TGTGCCAGCAGCTCCGGCCCCCTAGGCAGTATCTATGGCTACACCTTC; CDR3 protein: CASSSGPLGSIYGYTF
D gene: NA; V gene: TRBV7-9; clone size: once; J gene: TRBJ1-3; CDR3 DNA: TGTGCCAGCAGCCCCACCGGGGGAAACACCATATATTTT; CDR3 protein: CASSPTGGNTIYF
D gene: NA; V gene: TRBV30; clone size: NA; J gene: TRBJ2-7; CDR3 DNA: TGTGCCTGGAGTTATCTAGCTGGCGAGCAGTACTTC; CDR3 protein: CAWSYLAGEQYF
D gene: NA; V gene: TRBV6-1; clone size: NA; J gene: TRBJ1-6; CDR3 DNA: TGTGCCAGCAGTGAAGCTTGGGGCCCTAATTCACCCCTCCACTTT; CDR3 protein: CASSEAWGPNSPLHF
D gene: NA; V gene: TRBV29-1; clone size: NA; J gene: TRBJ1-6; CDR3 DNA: TGCAGCGTTGTCTGTACTAGGATGGGGTTACCACTAAATTCACCCCTCCACTTT; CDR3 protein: CSVVCTRMGLPLNSPLHF
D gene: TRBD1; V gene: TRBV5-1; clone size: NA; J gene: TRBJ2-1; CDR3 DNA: TGCGCCAGCAGCCCGGAGGCAGGGGGTACGTATGAGCAGTTCTTC; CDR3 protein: CASSPEAGGTYEQFF
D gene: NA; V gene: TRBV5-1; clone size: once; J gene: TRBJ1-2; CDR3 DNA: TGCGCCAGCAGCTTGATCGTCGGGGGGCGAAGAGATGGCTACACCTTC; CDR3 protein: CASSLIVGGRRDGYTF
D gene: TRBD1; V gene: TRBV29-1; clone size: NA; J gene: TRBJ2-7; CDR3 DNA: TGCAGCGTCGGTATTCCCCGGAGTGAGGACAGGGGATCCTACGAGCAGTACTTC; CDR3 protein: CSVGIPRSEDRGSYEQYF
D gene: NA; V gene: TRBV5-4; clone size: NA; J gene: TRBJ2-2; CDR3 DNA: TGTGCCAGCAGCCCCCCGGCCGGGGAGCTGTTTTTT; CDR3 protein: CASSPPAGELFF
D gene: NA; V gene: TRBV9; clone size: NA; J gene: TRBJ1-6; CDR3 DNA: TGTGCCAGCAGCCCCGGGACAACCTACAATTCACCCCTCCACTTT; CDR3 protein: CASSPGTTYNSPLHF
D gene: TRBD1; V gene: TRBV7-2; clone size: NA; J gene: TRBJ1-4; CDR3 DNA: TGTGCCAGCAGCTGGAACAGGGGAGAGGAAAAACTGTTTTTT; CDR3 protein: CASSWNRGEEKLFF
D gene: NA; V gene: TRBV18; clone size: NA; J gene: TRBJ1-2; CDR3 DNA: TGTGCCAGCTCACCAGTAGGGGACTATGGCTACACCTTC; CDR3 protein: CASSPVGDYGYTF
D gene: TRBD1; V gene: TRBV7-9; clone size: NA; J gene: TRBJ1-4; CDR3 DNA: TGTGCCAGCAGCCCCCCGACAGGGGGGGGAGAAAAACTGTTTTTT; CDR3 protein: CASSPPTGGGEKLFF
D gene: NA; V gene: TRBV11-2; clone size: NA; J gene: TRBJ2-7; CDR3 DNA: TGTGCCAGCAGCTTAGATTGGGGCGGTTCCTACGAGCAGTACTTC; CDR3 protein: CASSLDWGGSYEQYF
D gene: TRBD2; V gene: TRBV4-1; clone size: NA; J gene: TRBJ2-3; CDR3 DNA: TGCGCCAGCAGCCAAGGGACTAGCTTAGACACAGATACGCAGTATTTT; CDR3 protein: CASSQGTSLDTDTQYF
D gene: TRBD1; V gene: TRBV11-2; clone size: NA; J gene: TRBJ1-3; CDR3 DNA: TGTGCCAGCAGCCCCGGACAGGGGGAAAGGGAAAACACCATATATTTT; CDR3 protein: CASSPGQGERENTIYF
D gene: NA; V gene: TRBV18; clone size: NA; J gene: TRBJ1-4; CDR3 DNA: TGTGCCAGCTCACCACCGAACAGTGAAAAACTGTTTTTT; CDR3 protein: CASSPPNSEKLFF
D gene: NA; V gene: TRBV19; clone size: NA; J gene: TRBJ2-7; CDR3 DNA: TGTGCCAGTAGTATAGGTTTCCAGGGGAGCTCCTACGAGCAGTACTTC; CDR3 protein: CASSIGFQGSSYEQYF
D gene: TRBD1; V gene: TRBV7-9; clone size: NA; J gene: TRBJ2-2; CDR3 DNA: TGTGCCAGCAGCTTAAGGGGACAGGGCCTAAGCGGGGAGCTGTTTTTT; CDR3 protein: CASSLRGQGLSGELFF
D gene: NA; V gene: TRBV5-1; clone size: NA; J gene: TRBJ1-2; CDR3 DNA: TGCGCCAGCAGCTTCGGGGACTTCTATGGCTACACCTTC; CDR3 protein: CASSFGDFYGYTF
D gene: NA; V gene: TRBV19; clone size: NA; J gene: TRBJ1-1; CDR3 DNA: TGTGCCAGTAGTATTCCAGGCAGCTACACTGAAGCTTTCTTT; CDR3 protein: CASSIPGSYTEAFF
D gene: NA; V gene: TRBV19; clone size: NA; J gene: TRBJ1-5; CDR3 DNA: TGTGCCAGTACCCTGGGGCTAGATCAGCCCCAGCATTTT; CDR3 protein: CASTLGLDQPQHF
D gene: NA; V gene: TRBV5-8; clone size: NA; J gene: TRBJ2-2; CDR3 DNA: TGTGCCAGCAGCTTGGGTCAGGGAGGTACCGGGGAGCTGTTTTTT; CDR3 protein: CASSLGQGGTGELFF